Listed here are 32 T cell receptor beta chains from one sample, sequenced in a study of OX40 agonist ivuxolimab in advanced cancers. Assay used: immunoSEQ multiplex PCR; TCRdb lists only in-frame clones, some missing. The sample comprises tens of thousands of clones, 80% to 95% of which are singletons, and about 19% rests with the top ten. The sample consisted of CD4+ or CD8+ T cells sorted from blood, taken in a trial of the OX40 agonist ivuxolimab. These receptors were taken from an adult with an advanced solid tumor such as melanoma, head and neck, liver or kidney cancer.

This rearrangement joins TRBV6-5 to TRBJ1-1, with D perhaps matching TRBD1 (5 bases). Trimming stripped 6 bases from V and 5 bases from J, with 13 bases between. CDR1 and CDR2 from the germline V gene are MNHEY and SVGAGI. The CDR3 runs 13 residues. The CDR3 protein is CASSRTGATEAFF. The DNA of the CDR3 is TGTGCCAGCAGCAGAACTGGGGCGACTGAAGCTTTCTTT.

The J gene is TRBJ1-5, the V gene TRBV19; no firm D call. Germline V lookup: CDR1 LNHDA, CDR2 SQIVND (reference sequence). V shed 4 bases and J shed 3 bases, with 10 bases lying between them. The length of the CDR3 is 14 residues. The CDR3 loop reads CASSTRQVNQPQHF. The CDR3 region has the DNA TGTGCCAGTAGTACTCGTCAGGTCAATCAGCCCCAGCATTTT.

The chain employs TRBV6-1 and TRBJ1-5, with D hard to call. Trimming removed 1 base at V and 4 bases at J, with 8 bases between. Germline V gene sequence: CDR1 MNHNS, CDR2 SASEGT. The CDR3 spans 14 residues. The CDR3 here is CASSEGAVNQPQHF. In DNA, the CDR3 is TGTGCCAGCAGTGAAGGGGCAGTTAATCAGCCCCAGCATTTT.

In nucleotides, the CDR3 is TGTGCCAGCAACAGAAACAAGAACACTGAAGCTTTCTTT. It codes for CASNRNKNTEAFF. V gene TRBV6-1 combines with J gene TRBJ1-1, with no clear D. In germline, CDR1 is MNHNS, CDR2 SASEGT. The CDR3 has 13 amino acids. V lost 7 bases to trimming and J lost 1 base, with 10 bases between them.

The chain carries TRBV7-9 and TRBJ2-1, with D maybe TRBD2 (6 bases). Germline lookup yields CDR1 SEHNR and CDR2 FQNEAQ (reference sequence). Trimming shortened V by 7 bases and J by 7 bases, and 11 bases separated the two germline ends. The CDR3 runs 12 residues. CDR3 coding DNA: TGTGCCAGCATGCGGGAAAGGAATGAGCAGTTCTTC. Translating gives CASMRERNEQFF.

The table lists this clone with a few counts. V is TRBV7-9 and J is TRBJ2-7, with TRBD1 identical over 8 bases. Germline-derived CDR1 and CDR2 are SEHNR and FQNEAQ (reference sequence). CDR3 size: 14 residues. Unmatched junction bases numbered 6, after V lost 4 bases and J lost 4 bases. The CDR3 DNA follows: TGTGCCAGCAGCTCCAGGGGGCCTCGGTACGAGCAGTACTTC. This codes for CASSSRGPRYEQYF.

This chain links TRBV19 with TRBJ2-6; the D is unclear. The CDR3 runs to 13 residues. CDR1 and CDR2 from the germline V gene are LNHDA and SQIVND (reference sequence). Trimming stripped 3 bases from V and 3 bases from J, with 3 bases between. This CDR3 is CASSMGGANVLTF. As DNA, the CDR3 is TGTGCCAGTAGTATGGGTGGGGCCAACGTCCTGACTTTC. Full variable domain (remainder filled in from reference TRBV19 and TRBJ2-6): DGGITQSPKYLFRKEGQNVTLSCEQNLNHDAMYWYRQDPGQGLRLIYYSQIVNDFQKGDIAEGYSVSREKKESFPLTVTSAQKNPTAFYLCASSMGGANVLTFGAGSRLTVL.

This rearrangement joins TRBV29-1 to TRBJ1-2; a weak D match, TRBD1 (5 bases). Trimming left V 3 bases short and J 0 bases short, with 8 bases between. The CDR3 is 13 amino acids. Germline lookup yields CDR1 SQVTM and CDR2 ANQGSEA. The DNA for the CDR3 is TGCAGCGTTGACCTGGGGCCTAACTATGGCTACACCTTC. Protein product: CSVDLGPNYGYTF.

This chain uses TRBV29-1 with TRBJ1-3; possibly TRBD1 for D (5 bases). The CDR3 length is 13 residues. CDR1 and CDR2 from the germline V gene are SQVTM and ANQGSEA. V lost 6 bases, J lost 2 bases, and 11 bases lay in between. For the CDR3, the DNA is TGCAGCGTCCTCACAGGCCCTGGAAACACCATATATTTT. Amino acid sequence: CSVLTGPGNTIYF.

The DNA of the CDR3 is TGTGCCAGCAGTCTACTAGCGGAGCTGTTTAATGAGCAGTTCTTC. This codes for CASSLLAELFNEQFF. J is TRBJ2-1 and V is TRBV28; 8 positions match TRBD2. The CDR3 length is 15 residues. Germline loops: CDR1 MDHEN, CDR2 SYDVKM. V trimming: 5 bases; J trimming: 7 bases; junction bases outside the gene matches: 10.

The J gene is TRBJ1-5, the V gene TRBV7-8; tentative D call: TRBD1 (5 bases). Germline V gene lookup returns CDR1 SGHVS and CDR2 FQNEAQ. Trimming shortened V by 3 bases and J by 5 bases, and 11 bases separated the two germline ends. The CDR3 has 14 residues. CDR3 region: CASSLEGTHQPQHF. Written as DNA, the CDR3 is TGTGCCAGCAGCTTGGAGGGGACGCATCAGCCCCAGCATTTT.

This clone was found once. The chain combines TRBV5-1 with TRBJ1-6; D call uncertain. Per germline, CDR1 SGHRS and CDR2 YFSETQ. This CDR3 contains 17 residues. Deletions cut 0 bases from V and 1 base from J, with 11 bases between. This CDR3 reads CASSLGGVGSYNSPLHF. The CDR3 DNA reads TGCGCCAGCAGCTTGGGAGGAGTAGGTTCCTATAATTCACCCCTCCACTTT.

The chain is built from TRBV5-6 and TRBJ2-1; D ambiguous. The V gene's germline CDR1 is SGHDT and CDR2 YYEEEE. Trimming pared 2 bases from V and 10 bases from J, leaving 4 bases between. The CDR3 runs to 10 residues. CDR3 in DNA: TGTGCCAGCAGCTTAACAGAGCAGTTCTTC. Protein product: CASSLTEQFF.

The rearrangement uses TRBV11-2 and TRBJ2-7; D tentatively fits TRBD1 or TRBD2 (5 bases each). Trimming removed 5 bases at V and 3 bases at J, with 11 bases between. The CDR3 sequence is 13 residues long. The germline V gene encodes CDR1 SGHAT and CDR2 FQNNGV. The CDR3 sequence is CASSPGRLYEQYF. CDR3 nucleotides: TGTGCCAGCAGCCCGGGACGGCTCTACGAGCAGTACTTC.

The CDR3 bases are TGTGCCAGCAGACAAACCGTCGACAGAACCTACGAGCAGTACTTC. Protein: CASRQTVDRTYEQYF. This sequence joins TRBV28 and TRBJ2-7; D might be TRBD1 (5 bases). V was trimmed by 6 bases and J by 2 bases, leaving 17 bases between them. Germline-derived CDR1 and CDR2 are MDHEN and SYDVKM. The CDR3 covers 15 residues.

The V gene is TRBV2, the J gene TRBJ1-5; D call uncertain. Between the trimmed V and J ends, which lost 0 bases and 5 bases, there was a span of 11 bases. The CDR3 runs 15 residues. CDR1 is SNHLY, CDR2 FYNNEI, per germline. CDR3 region: CASSEAAAEDQPQHF. The CDR3 bases are TGTGCCAGCAGTGAAGCGGCGGCGGAGGATCAGCCCCAGCATTTT. Filled out from reference TRBV2 and TRBJ1-5, the complete variable domain reads EPEVTQTPSHQVTQMGQEVILRCVPISNHLYFYWYRQILGQKVEFLVSFYNNEISEKSEIFDDQFSVERPDGSNFTLKIRSTKLEDSAMYFCASSEAAAEDQPQHFGDGTRLSIL.

This clone was detected only once. The chain employs TRBV2 and TRBJ2-5, with D possibly called TRBD1 or TRBD2 (5 bases each). The CDR3 spans 13 residues. CDR1 is SNHLY, CDR2 FYNNEI, per germline. Trimming removed 5 bases at V and 3 bases at J, with 10 bases between. CDR3 in amino acids: CASSPGPEETQYF. The DNA for the CDR3 is TGTGCCAGCAGTCCGGGGCCGGAAGAGACCCAGTACTTC.

The count of this clone is one. This sequence joins TRBV6-5 and TRBJ1-2; 7 bases align to TRBD1. This CDR3 contains 15 residues. The germline CDR1 and CDR2 sequences are MNHEY and SVGAGI. V was clipped by 2 bases and J by 1 base; unmatched bases: 4. CDR3 bases: TGTGCCAGCAGTTACGACAGGGCCCTTAACTATGGCTACACCTTC. Translating it yields CASSYDRALNYGYTF.

The chain has TRBV11-2 and TRBJ2-7; maybe TRBD1 (6 bases). The CDR3 has 15 amino acids. Looked up from germline, CDR1 is SGHAT and CDR2 is FQNNGV. The V and J ends lost 6 bases and 8 bases respectively, with 23 bases between them. CDR3 loop: CASSQKNRDIGQQYF. The CDR3, as DNA: TGTGCCAGCAGTCAAAAAAACCGGGACATCGGGCAGCAGTACTTC.

The DNA of the CDR3 is TGTGCCAGCAGCCCCCAGGGAGATACGCAGTATTTT. It yields the protein CASSPQGDTQYF. This chain joins TRBV11-1 and TRBJ2-3, with a possible D match to TRBD1 (5 bases). The length of the CDR3 is 12 residues. V was clipped by 5 bases and J by 5 bases, with 8 bases between them. Germline V gene sequence: CDR1 SGHAT, CDR2 FQDESV (reference sequence). The complete variable domain, with remaining parts taken from reference TRBV11-1 and TRBJ2-3, reads EAEVAQSPRYKITEKSQAVAFWCDPISGHATLYWYRQILGQGPELLVQFQDESVVDDSQLPKDRFSAERLKGVDSTLKIQPAELGDSAMYLCASSPQGDTQYFGPGTRLTVL.

This clone came up a few times. This chain links TRBV5-4 with TRBJ1-1; D gene unclear. CDR3 length equals 14 residues. Germline assignment: CDR1 SGHNT and CDR2 YYREEE (reference sequence). Deletions cut 1 base from V and 2 bases from J, with 9 bases between. CDR3 protein: CASSLPQTNTEAFF. The CDR3 DNA reads as TGTGCCAGCAGCTTGCCCCAGACAAACACTGAAGCTTTCTTT. Using reference TRBV5-4 and TRBJ1-1 for the parts outside the CDR3, the full variable domain is ETGVTQSPTHLIKTRGQQVTLRCSSQSGHNTVSWYQQALGQGPQFIFQYYREEENGRGNFPPRFSGLQFPNYSSELNVNALELDDSALYLCASSLPQTNTEAFFGQGTRLTVV.

A note on this clone: The same CDR3 arises from other DNA sequences in this sample as well. The genes are TRBV19 and TRBJ1-5; maybe TRBD1 (5 bases). The CDR3 is 15 amino acids. V lost 2 bases and J 0 bases, leaving 8 bases between the germline ends. The germline CDR1 and CDR2 sequences are LNHDA and SQIVND (reference sequence). Here the CDR3 DNA reads TGTGCCAGTAGTATACCCGGGGGTAGCAATCAGCCCCAGCATTTT. Its protein product is CASSIPGGSNQPQHF.

This clone has only one observation. The chain employs TRBV13 and TRBJ1-2; D call uncertain. V was pared by 0 bases and J by 0 bases, with 8 bases between. CDR3 length: 15 residues. Germline CDR1 is PRHDT and CDR2 is FYEKMQ (reference sequence). CDR3 sequence: CASSLGTGTNYGYTF. In DNA form, the CDR3 reads TGTGCCAGCAGCTTAGGCACGGGCACTAACTATGGCTACACCTTC.

The genes are TRBV9 and TRBJ1-6, with TRBD1 matching 7 bases. Unmatched junction bases numbered 8, after V lost 4 bases and J lost 7 bases. From germline, CDR1 is SGDLS and CDR2 YYNGEE. This CDR3 comprises 15 residues. CDR3 sequence reads: CASSTTGEANSPLHF. The CDR3 DNA follows: TGTGCCAGCAGCACAACAGGGGAGGCGAATTCACCCCTCCACTTT.

The rearrangement links TRBV6-1 to TRBJ1-3; maybe TRBD1 (5 bases). Trimming took off 5 bases at V and 4 bases at J, with 12 bases between the two ends. The germline V gene encodes CDR1 MNHNS and CDR2 SASEGT. CDR3 length: 14 amino acids. The CDR3 spells CASSYLGAGNTIYF. In nucleotides, the CDR3 is TGTGCCAGCAGTTATCTTGGGGCGGGAAACACCATATATTTT.

This sequence joins TRBV30 and TRBJ1-1; D remains ambiguous. With 2 bases removed from V and 0 bases from J, the gap between germline ends came to 7 bases. CDR3 size: 13 residues. Germline assignment: CDR1 GTSNPN and CDR2 SVGIG (reference sequence). The CDR3 sequence is CAWSTSLNTEAFF. The CDR3 bases are TGTGCCTGGAGTACTTCTTTGAACACTGAAGCTTTCTTT.

This sequence joins TRBV2 and TRBJ1-5, with D possibly being TRBD1 (6 bases). Germline V CDR1 and CDR2: SNHLY, FYNNEI. Trimming removed 3 bases from V and 9 bases from J, with 21 bases in between. The CDR3 runs 16 residues. The CDR3 sequence is CASSDSGTGWFGPQHF. DNA for the CDR3: TGTGCCAGCAGTGACTCCGGTACAGGGTGGTTTGGGCCCCAGCATTTT.

The chain joins TRBV7-9 to TRBJ2-5; 7 positions agree with TRBD1. The CDR3 runs to 13 residues. V was pared by 4 bases and J by 4 bases, with 3 bases of the junction left unmatched. Germline V gene data show CDR1 as SEHNR and CDR2 as FQNEAQ (reference sequence). CDR3 loop: CASSYEGAETQYF. Here the CDR3 DNA reads TGTGCCAGCAGCTATGAGGGGGCAGAGACCCAGTACTTC.

This sequence joins TRBV5-1 and TRBJ2-7; TRBD1 aligns across 7 bases. Germline CDR1 and CDR2: SGHRS and YFSETQ. CDR3 length: 15 amino acids. V was pared by 0 bases and J by 2 bases, with 5 bases of the junction left unmatched. Here the CDR3 reads CASSLENRGPYEQYF. Here the CDR3 DNA reads TGCGCCAGCAGCTTGGAGAACAGGGGTCCCTACGAGCAGTACTTC. Together with reference TRBV5-1 and TRBJ2-7, the CDR3 gives the full variable domain: KAGVTQTPRYLIKTRGQQVTLSCSPISGHRSVSWYQQTPGQGLQFLFEYFSETQRNKGNFPGRFSGRQFSNSRSEMNVSTLELGDSALYLCASSLENRGPYEQYFGPGTRLTVT.

The J gene is TRBJ1-2, the V gene TRBV27; tentatively, D is TRBD1 (5 bases). The CDR3 sequence is 14 residues long. Deletions cut 4 bases from V and 14 bases from J, with 23 bases between. Germline CDR1 is MNHEY and CDR2 is SMNVEV (reference sequence). As DNA, the CDR3 is TGTGCCAGCAGTTGGGGGACCCCCGAGGGCCCGGGAACCTTC. This translates into CASSWGTPEGPGTF.

The chain uses TRBV11-2 and TRBJ2-4; maybe TRBD2 (6 bases). The germline V gene encodes CDR1 SGHAT and CDR2 FQNNGV. V lost 3 bases and J 0 bases, leaving 9 bases between the germline ends. CDR3 length: 15 residues. The CDR3 region is CASSLLGGAKNIQYF. The CDR3 region has the DNA TGTGCCAGCAGCTTGCTCGGGGGAGCCAAAAACATTCAGTACTTC.

The CDR3 region is CSVGGSTDTQYF. The DNA for the CDR3 is TGCAGCGTGGGGGGTAGCACAGATACGCAGTATTTT. This chain joins TRBV29-1 and TRBJ2-3; D may be TRBD2 (6 bases). The CDR3 is 12 residues long. The V end was cut by 6 bases, the J end by 0 bases, with 7 bases between. Germline CDR1 SQVTM, CDR2 ANQGSEA.